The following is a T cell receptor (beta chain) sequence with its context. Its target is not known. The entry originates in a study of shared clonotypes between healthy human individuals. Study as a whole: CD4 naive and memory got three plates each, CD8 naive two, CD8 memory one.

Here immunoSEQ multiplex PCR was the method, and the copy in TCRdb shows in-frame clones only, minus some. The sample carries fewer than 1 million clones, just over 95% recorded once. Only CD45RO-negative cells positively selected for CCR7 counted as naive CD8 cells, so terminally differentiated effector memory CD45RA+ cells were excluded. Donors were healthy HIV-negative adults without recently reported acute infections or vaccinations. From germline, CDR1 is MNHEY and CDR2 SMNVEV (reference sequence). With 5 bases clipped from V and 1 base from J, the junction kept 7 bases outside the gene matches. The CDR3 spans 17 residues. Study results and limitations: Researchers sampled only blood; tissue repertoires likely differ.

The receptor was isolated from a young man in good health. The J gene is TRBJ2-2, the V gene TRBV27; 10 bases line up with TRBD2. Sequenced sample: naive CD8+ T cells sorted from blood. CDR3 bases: TGTGCCAGCAGTAGCGGGACTAGCGCAATGAACACCGGGGAGCTGTTTTTT. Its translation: CASSSGTSAMNTGELFF.